A single sample is the source of the 20 T cell receptor beta chains below, sequenced in a study of blood T cell repertoires in COVID-19. The data were produced by immunoSEQ multiplex PCR, yet TCRdb's version contains in-frame clones alone and is incomplete. The sample records some 220,000 clones, about 85% being singletons. The sequencing input was peripheral blood. These receptors were taken from a woman aged 60 to 75 who had recovered from COVID-19.

This chain uses TRBV19 with TRBJ1-2; D not certain. V was pared by 5 bases and J by 8 bases, with 6 bases between. The CDR3 is 10 amino acids. Germline CDR1 LNHDA, CDR2 SQIVND (reference sequence). The CDR3 loop reads CASSPEGYTF. The CDR3, as DNA: TGTGCCAGTAGTCCGGAGGGCTACACCTTC. Drawing the rest from reference TRBV19 and TRBJ1-2, the complete variable domain is DGGITQSPKYLFRKEGQNVTLSCEQNLNHDAMYWYRQDPGQGLRLIYYSQIVNDFQKGDIAEGYSVSREKKESFPLTVTSAQKNPTAFYLCASSPEGYTFGSGTRLTVV.

The V gene is TRBV19, the J gene TRBJ1-2; 9 bases are shared with TRBD1. Germline CDR1 and CDR2: LNHDA and SQIVND (reference sequence). V lost 4 bases to trimming and J lost 8 bases; unmatched junction nucleotides: 8. The CDR3 covers 14 residues. Here the CDR3 reads CASSTPGTGHGYTF. The DNA of the CDR3 is TGTGCCAGTAGTACCCCCGGGACAGGGCACGGCTACACCTTC.

The V and J genes are TRBV5-4 and TRBJ2-1; 9 bases align to TRBD2. J lost 4 bases, V lost 4 bases, and 6 bases had no gene match. Germline V gene sequence: CDR1 SGHNT, CDR2 YYREEE (reference sequence). The length of the CDR3 is 15 residues. The chain's CDR3 is CASSRLAGRYNEQFF. The CDR3 DNA sequence: TGTGCCAGCAGCCGCCTAGCGGGGAGGTACAATGAGCAGTTCTTC. Full variable domain (outside the CDR3, taken from reference TRBV5-4 and TRBJ2-1): ETGVTQSPTHLIKTRGQQVTLRCSSQSGHNTVSWYQQALGQGPQFIFQYYREEENGRGNFPPRFSGLQFPNYSSELNVNALELDDSALYLCASSRLAGRYNEQFFGPGTRLTVL.

The chain couples TRBV15 to TRBJ2-7, with 9 bases fitting TRBD1. Germline V gene data show CDR1 as LNHNV and CDR2 as YYDKDF (reference sequence). V was pared by 2 bases and J by 6 bases, with 8 bases of the junction left unmatched. This CDR3 region has 15 residues. The CDR3 here is CATSRIAGTGTEQYF. The CDR3 nucleotides read TGTGCCACCAGCAGAATCGCAGGGACAGGGACCGAGCAGTACTTC.

J is TRBJ1-1 and V is TRBV9, with 8 bases matching TRBD1. This CDR3 has 16 amino acids. From germline, CDR1 is SGDLS and CDR2 YYNGEE. With 0 bases clipped from V and 1 base from J, the junction kept 5 bases outside the gene matches. The CDR3 DNA reads as TGTGCCAGCAGCGTAGGACAGGGGTTTGGGAACACTGAAGCTTTCTTT. Translation: CASSVGQGFGNTEAFF.

The chain uses TRBV6-6 and TRBJ1-6; a possible D gene is TRBD1 (5 bases). V gave up 6 bases and J gave up 8 bases, with 20 bases separating them. The germline V gene has CDR1 MNHNY and CDR2 SVGAGI (reference sequence). This CDR3 is 16 amino acids long. CDR3 DNA sequence: TGTGCCAGCAGAGTTACATCTATAGGGGACTATTCACCCCTCCACTTT. Residues: CASRVTSIGDYSPLHF.

The genes are TRBV29-1 and TRBJ2-5, with 8 bases identical to TRBD2. Germline V lookup: CDR1 SQVTM, CDR2 ANQGSEA. J gave up 5 bases and V 5 bases, and 10 bases lay outside the gene matches. The CDR3 runs to 14 residues. The CDR3 region has the DNA TGCAGCGTTCAAATGACTAGCGCGGGGGAGACCCAGTACTTC. It specifies CSVQMTSAGETQYF.

This chain links TRBV5-5 with TRBJ1-5; possibly TRBD1 for D (5 bases). V dropped 1 base and J dropped 7 bases, with 12 bases sitting between them. Germline CDR1 and CDR2: SGHKS and YYEKEE (reference sequence). This CDR3 has 14 residues. The CDR3 reads CASSLMQGRQPQHF. Here the CDR3 DNA reads TGTGCCAGCAGCTTGATGCAGGGCAGGCAGCCCCAGCATTTT.

The genes are TRBV3-1 (or the pseudogene TRBV3-2) and TRBJ2-3, with 7 bases lining up with TRBD1. Trimming cost V 4 bases and J 4 bases; bases outside gene matches: 5. This CDR3 spans 14 amino acids. Looked up from germline, CDR1 is LGHDT and CDR2 is YNNKEL (reference sequence). In DNA form, the CDR3 reads TGTGCCAGCAGCCCCAGACAGGGCGCAGATACGCAGTATTTT. This translates into CASSPRQGADTQYF.

The J gene is TRBJ1-2, the V gene TRBV30, with a possible D match to TRBD1 (5 bases). The CDR3 runs to 13 residues. V lost 0 bases and J lost 5, with 10 bases in between. The germline gives CDR1 GTSNPN, CDR2 SVGIG (reference sequence). CDR3 sequence: CAWSVGQTYGYTF. DNA for the CDR3: TGTGCCTGGAGTGTGGGGCAGACATATGGCTACACCTTC.

The chain combines TRBV10-3 with TRBJ1-2; 7 bases fit TRBD1. Germline assignment: CDR1 ENHRY and CDR2 SYGVKD. This CDR3 is 15 amino acids long. V was clipped by 8 bases and J by 4 bases; unmatched bases: 13. CDR3 in amino acids: CAILRDSHTFYGYTF. As DNA, the CDR3 is TGTGCCATCCTCCGGGACAGCCATACCTTCTATGGCTACACCTTC.

The V call is TRBV7-2, the J call TRBJ1-3, with D possibly TRBD1 on 6 matching bases. V lost 4 bases to trimming and J lost 0 bases, with 7 bases between them. Germline assignment: CDR1 SGHTA and CDR2 FQGNSA. This CDR3 has 14 amino acids. The CDR3 DNA reads as TGTGCCAGCAGCTCGGGACACTCTGGAAACACCATATATTTT. This gives the protein CASSSGHSGNTIYF. The full variable domain, rest sourced from reference TRBV7-2 and TRBJ1-3, is GAGVSQSPSNKVTEKGKDVELRCDPISGHTALYWYRQSLGQGLEFLIYFQGNSAPDKSGLPSDRFSAERTGGSVSTLTIQRTQQEDSAVYLCASSSGHSGNTIYFGEGSWLTVV.

This clone was picked up one time. V gene TRBV5-4 combines with J gene TRBJ2-7; 10 positions agree with TRBD1. CDR1 is SGHNT, CDR2 YYREEE, per germline (reference sequence). J gave up 5 bases and V 4 bases, and 12 bases lay outside the gene matches. This CDR3 spans 16 amino acids. CDR3 loop: CASSLAGTGVSHEQYF. DNA for the CDR3: TGTGCCAGCAGCCTGGCCGGGACAGGGGTCTCTCACGAGCAGTACTTC.

This chain joins TRBV15 and TRBJ2-2; tentative D call: TRBD2 (5 bases). There are 15 residues in the CDR3. Trimming took 3 bases from V and 0 from J, leaving 8 bases between them. The V gene's germline CDR1 is LNHNV and CDR2 YYDKDF (reference sequence). The CDR3 DNA reads as TGTGCCACCAGCAGGGACTTCGCGAACACCGGGGAGCTGTTTTTT. This sequence encodes CATSRDFANTGELFF.

J is TRBJ1-6 and V is TRBV30, with a weak D call TRBD1 (5 bases). Germline V gene data show CDR1 as GTSNPN and CDR2 as SVGIG (reference sequence). The CDR3 extends over 16 amino acids. With 2 bases removed from V and 11 bases from J, the gap between germline ends came to 22 bases. CDR3 region: CAWSSRRDWPGAPLHF. The CDR3 bases are TGTGCCTGGAGTTCGCGCAGGGACTGGCCGGGAGCACCCCTCCACTTT.

This clone was counted only a few times. The rearrangement joins TRBV11-3 to TRBJ2-1, with D maybe TRBD2 (6 bases). Germline CDR1 SGHNT, CDR2 YENEEA. Trimming left V 5 bases short and J 0 bases short, with 14 bases between. The CDR3 sequence is 16 residues long. CDR3 sequence reads: CASSQNGGSSYNEQFF. CDR3 DNA: TGTGCCAGCAGCCAAAATGGGGGGAGCTCCTACAATGAGCAGTTCTTC.

The chain combines TRBV5-1 with TRBJ1-6; D is undetermined. The CDR3 is 14 residues long. Germline lookup yields CDR1 SGHRS and CDR2 YFSETQ. V lost 2 bases and J 7 bases, leaving 10 bases between the germline ends. The CDR3 DNA reads TGCGCCAGCAGCTTCCGAGATTCAAATTCACCCCTCCACTTT. Amino acids: CASSFRDSNSPLHF.

The chain recombines TRBV6-1 with TRBJ2-7, with 7 bases matching TRBD2. CDR1 and CDR2 (germline): MNHNS, SASEGT. The CDR3 loop spans 14 amino acids. After removal of 2 bases from V and 5 bases from J, the junction contained 6 bases not matched to a gene. The CDR3 is CASSEHSGGNEQYF. As DNA, the CDR3 is TGTGCCAGCAGTGAACACTCCGGGGGGAACGAGCAGTACTTC.

This chain links TRBV3-1 (or the pseudogene TRBV3-2) with TRBJ2-3; D is possibly TRBD1 (6 bases). Germline lookup yields CDR1 LGHDT and CDR2 YNNKEL (reference sequence). The CDR3 extends over 14 amino acids. The ends were cut back, 1 base at V and 2 bases at J, with 7 bases in the middle. In DNA, the CDR3 is TGTGCCAGCAGCCAAGCAGGGGACACAGATACGCAGTATTTT. Translating it yields CASSQAGDTDTQYF.

V is TRBV11-2 and J is TRBJ2-3, with 14 nucleotides matching TRBD2. V shed 4 bases, J shed 0 bases, and the junction held 6 bases outside the gene matches. The CDR3 consists of 18 residues. Germline V gives CDR1 SGHAT, CDR2 FQNNGV. As DNA, the CDR3 is TGTGCCAGCAGCTGGGGACTAGCGGGGGCTACTAGCACAGATACGCAGTATTTT. Protein sequence: CASSWGLAGATSTDTQYF.